The source of this TCR beta chain is a study of regulatory T cells in long-lasting Graves disease. This clonotype appeared many times. No antigen is known for it. Construction of TCR beta libraries relied on iRepertoire HTBI primers and on Arm-PCR targeting CDR3 regions. Each CDR3 protein gets one entry after TCRdb re-called the multiplex PCR reads with MiXCR. Of a few hundred thousand distinct CDR3 sequences listed, 16% are singletons. V lost 4 bases to trimming and J lost 5 bases, with 12 bases between them. The CDR3 spans 14 residues. The germline V gene has CDR1 LGHNA and CDR2 YSLEER. Noted time point: newly diagnosed GD, antithyroid drugs for less than 3 months. Preparation of the TCR library used RNA extracted from PBMCs. Study-wide findings and caveats: Favored gene segments in persistent disease were TRBV28, TRBJ1-2 and TRBJ2-5.

This sample was shared with a second study, whose subject was T cells in Graves' hyperthyroidism and ophthalmopathy. As that study records: An initial round of RT-PCR targeting the TCR CDR3 relied on the HTBI primer set.

The starting material was peripheral blood mononuclear cells (PBMCs), obtained at new diagnosis, from a patient treated with antithyroid drugs. The chain uses TRBV4-3 and TRBJ2-1, with D possibly being TRBD2 (5 bases). The sequence came from a man between 35 and 55 years old with Graves disease. CDR3 coding DNA: TGCGCCAGCAGCCTGCTAGGACTTGACAATGAGCAGTTCTTC. Amino acid sequence: CASSLLGLDNEQFF.